This T cell receptor beta chain was identified during a study of cytomegalovirus exposure and HLA in healthy donors. PCR amplification relied on 60 Vbeta primers (plus 13 Jbeta primers). The protocol was immunoSEQ multiplex PCR, while the TCRdb copy is restricted to in-frame clones and leaves out a portion. The sample lists 200,000 to 250,000 clones, just over 75% occurring once. Overall study results and limits: The analysis excluded some indistinguishable V segments, including TRBV6-2 and TRBV6-3. Association of a missense DCLRE1C variant with TCR beta V- and J-gene trimming was reported in a later analysis. Rare sequences made up most TCRs, while some public TCRs were found in many donors.

In regard to this clone: Its target is unknown.

CDR3 length: 15 amino acids. The V and J ends lost 5 bases and 5 bases respectively, with 17 bases between them. CDR1 and CDR2 (germline): MNHEY, SMNVEV (reference sequence). The receptor's source is a woman aged 55-69 years in good health and CMV-seropositive. V and J are TRBV27 and TRBJ2-3; D is perhaps TRBD2 (6 bases). Material: PBMCs. The CDR3 DNA is TGTGCCAGCAGTCCCCGGGACTCGAGGGAAGATACGCAGTATTTT. This encodes CASSPRDSREDTQYF.